The rows below give T cell receptor beta chains drawn from one sample of a study of cytomegalovirus exposure and HLA in healthy donors. Libraries were prepared by immunoSEQ multiplex PCR; TCRdb keeps only in-frame clonotypes and omits some of them. This table holds 200,000 or so clones. The sample comprised PBMCs. These receptor sequences come from a boy younger than 18 in good health and CMV-seronegative. The CDR3 runs from the conserved cysteine through the conserved F or W. The D gene is left open where the match is weak.

j_call	d_call	v_call	cdr3_nt	cdr3_aa
TRBJ1-5	TRBD1	TRBV6-5	TGTGCCAGCGGGGACAGATTTTATAGCAATCAGCCCCAGCATTTT	CASGDRFYSNQPQHF
TRBJ2-6	TRBD1	TRBV6-6	TGTGCCAGCAGTCTGGGACAGAGCTCTGGGGCCAACGTCCTGACTTTC	CASSLGQSSGANVLTF
TRBJ2-5	TRBD1	TRBV30	TGTGCCTGGAGTTCGGACAGGGGGCGCGCGGAGACCCAGTACTTC	CAWSSDRGRAETQYF
TRBJ1-1	NA	TRBV6-5	TGTGCCAGCAGTTTAAGCGGGGACGCTGAAGCTTTCTTT	CASSLSGDAEAFF
TRBJ2-1	NA	TRBV4-1	TGCGCCAGCAGCCAAGGAGTGGGGGGCTCCTACAATGAGCAGTTCTTC	CASSQGVGGSYNEQFF
TRBJ1-1	NA	TRBV20-1	TGCAGTGCTAGCGGGATTGAAGCTTTCTTT	CSASGIEAFF
TRBJ1-1	NA	TRBV13	TGTGCCAGCAGGGGGCGGGGCGGGGGGAACACTGAAGCTTTCTTT	CASRGRGGGNTEAFF
TRBJ1-5	TRBD1	TRBV18	TGTGCCAGCTCACCCCTAGACAGGGCGGGGAACCAGCCCCAGCATTTT	CASSPLDRAGNQPQHF
TRBJ1-1	TRBD1	TRBV5-4	TGTGCCAGCAGCTCTCGACAGGGGACAAACACTGAAGCTTTCTTT	CASSSRQGTNTEAFF
TRBJ2-5	NA	TRBV7-8	TGTGCCAGCAGCTTCCGGGACTCCCCTCCAGAGACCCAGTACTTC	CASSFRDSPPETQYF
TRBJ1-2	NA	TRBV9	TGTGCCAGCAGCCGTGGTAGGGGATATGGCTACACCTTC	CASSRGRGYGYTF
TRBJ2-3	TRBD2	TRBV14	TGTGCCAGCAGCCAACTATATACTAGCGGGGGGGCAGATACGCAGTATTTT	CASSQLYTSGGADTQYF
TRBJ1-1	TRBD1	TRBV27	TGTGCCAGCGATACCTGGAGGGGGCGAGGCACTGAAGCTTTCTTT	CASDTWRGRGTEAFF
TRBJ1-6	NA	TRBV5-8	TGTGCCAGCAGCCCCCCTCCTCCCGCGAATTCACCCCTCCACTTT	CASSPPPPANSPLHF
TRBJ2-1	NA	TRBV11-2	TGTGCCAGCAGCTTAGATCCTGGGGGCGAGCTAGAGCAGTTCTTC	CASSLDPGGELEQFF
TRBJ2-2	TRBD1	TRBV7-8	TGTGCCAGCAGCACTGACAGGGCCGGGGAGCTGTTTTTT	CASSTDRAGELFF
TRBJ2-7	TRBD1	TRBV27	TGTGCCAGCAGTTACGGACAGGGCCGAACCTACGAGCAGTACTTC	CASSYGQGRTYEQYF
TRBJ2-7	NA	TRBV7-3	TGTGCCAGCAGTCTAAGGGGGGGGTTCGAGCAGTACTTC	CASSLRGGFEQYF
TRBJ2-5	TRBD2	TRBV2	TGTGCCAGCAGAAGACTAGCGGGGGTAGAGACCCAGTACTTC	CASRRLAGVETQYF
TRBJ1-2	NA	TRBV7-3	TGTGCCAGCAGCTTATTTGAGCGGGACCAGGGCCACTATGGCTACACCTTC	CASSLFERDQGHYGYTF
TRBJ1-1	NA	TRBV19	TGTGCCAGTAGTATCGGGGGGAAGCCGAACACTGAAGCTTTCTTT	CASSIGGKPNTEAFF
TRBJ2-7	TRBD1	TRBV5-4	TGTGCCAGCAGCTCCGGACAGGAGTTGTACTTC	CASSSGQELYF
TRBJ1-5	TRBD1	TRBV7-6	TGTGCCAGCAGCTCCGGGACAGATAATCAGCCCCAGCATTTT	CASSSGTDNQPQHF
TRBJ1-5	NA	TRBV2	TGTGCCAGCAGTGAATTCACAGGGCGAGGGCAGCCCCAGCATTTT	CASSEFTGRGQPQHF
TRBJ2-5	TRBD2	TRBV30	TGTGCCTGGACCGGACTAGCGGGGGCCGTAGAGACCCAGTACTTC	CAWTGLAGAVETQYF
TRBJ2-2	TRBD2	TRBV5-1	TGCGCCAGCAAGGGACTAGCGGGGGACCATACCGGGGAGCTGTTTTTT	CASKGLAGDHTGELFF
TRBJ1-2	NA	TRBV19	TGTGCCAGTAGTACCACGACAGTGCTCTTCGGCTACACCTTC	CASSTTTVLFGYTF
TRBJ2-1	NA	TRBV5-1	TGCGCCAGCAGCAATGAGGCCCCCCCCCGTTACAATGAGCAGTTCTTC	CASSNEAPPRYNEQFF
TRBJ2-6	NA	TRBV28	TGTGCCAGCATCAAGGGCAGGGTGTCCGCTGGGGCCAACGTCCTGACTTTC	CASIKGRVSAGANVLTF
TRBJ1-1	NA	TRBV7-9	TGTGCCAGCAGCTTAGGAGGACAGTTAATTTCTGAAGCTTTCTTT	CASSLGGQLISEAFF
TRBJ2-3	NA	TRBV27	TGTGCCAGCAGTTTAGGGCAGGCCACAGATACGCAGTATTTT	CASSLGQATDTQYF
TRBJ2-7	NA	TRBV29-1	TGCAGCGTATCAGGGGGGATTTCCCCCTACGAGCAGTACTTC	CSVSGGISPYEQYF